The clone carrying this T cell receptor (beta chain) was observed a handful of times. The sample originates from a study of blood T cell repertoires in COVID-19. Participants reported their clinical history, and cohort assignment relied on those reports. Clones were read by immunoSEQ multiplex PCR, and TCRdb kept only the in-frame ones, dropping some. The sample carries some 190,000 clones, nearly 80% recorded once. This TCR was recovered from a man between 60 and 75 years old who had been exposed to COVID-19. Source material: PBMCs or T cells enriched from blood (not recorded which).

CDR3 DNA sequence: TGTGCCAGCAGCCAACGGGGGGCCGGGGCCCTCCACTTT. It encodes CASSQRGAGALHF. The chain uses TRBV3-1 (or the pseudogene TRBV3-2) and TRBJ1-6, with TRBD1 as a possible D gene (6 bases). This CDR3 contains 13 residues. The germline V and J ends were trimmed by 2 bases and 14 bases, with 13 bases remaining between them. Germline-derived CDR1 and CDR2 are LGHDT and YNNKEL (reference sequence).